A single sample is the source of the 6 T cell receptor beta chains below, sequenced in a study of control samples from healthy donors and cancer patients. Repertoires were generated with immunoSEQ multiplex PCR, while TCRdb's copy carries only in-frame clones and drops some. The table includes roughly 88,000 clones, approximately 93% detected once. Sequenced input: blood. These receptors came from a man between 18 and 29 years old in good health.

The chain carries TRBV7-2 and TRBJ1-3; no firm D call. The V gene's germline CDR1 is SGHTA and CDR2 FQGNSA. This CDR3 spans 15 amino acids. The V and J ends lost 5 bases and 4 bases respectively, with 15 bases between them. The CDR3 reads CASSPSLGGGNTIYF. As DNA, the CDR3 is TGTGCCAGCAGCCCATCTCTAGGTGGGGGAAACACCATATATTTT.

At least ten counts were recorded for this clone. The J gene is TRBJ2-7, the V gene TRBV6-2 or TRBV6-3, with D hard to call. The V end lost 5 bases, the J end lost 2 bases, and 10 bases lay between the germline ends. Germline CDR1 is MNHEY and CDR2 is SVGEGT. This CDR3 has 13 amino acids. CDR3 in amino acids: CASSTKETYEQYF. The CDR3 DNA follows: TGTGCCAGCAGTACTAAAGAAACCTACGAGCAGTACTTC.

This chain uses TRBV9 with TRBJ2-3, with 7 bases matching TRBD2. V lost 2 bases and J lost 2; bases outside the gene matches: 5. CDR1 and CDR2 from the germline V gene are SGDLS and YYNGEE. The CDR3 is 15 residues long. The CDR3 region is CASSVSGRYTDTQYF. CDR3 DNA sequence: TGTGCCAGCAGCGTGTCCGGGAGGTACACAGATACGCAGTATTTT.

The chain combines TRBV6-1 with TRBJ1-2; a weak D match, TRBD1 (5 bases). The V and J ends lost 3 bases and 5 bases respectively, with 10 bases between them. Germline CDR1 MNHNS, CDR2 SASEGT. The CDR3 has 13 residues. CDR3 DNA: TGTGCCAGCAGTGAGTGGGGCGGTTATGGCTACACCTTC. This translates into CASSEWGGYGYTF.

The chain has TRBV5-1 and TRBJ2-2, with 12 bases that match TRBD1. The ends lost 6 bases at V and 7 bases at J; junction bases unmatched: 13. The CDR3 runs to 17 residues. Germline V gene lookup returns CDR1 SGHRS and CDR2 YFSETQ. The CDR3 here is CASTPEGTGGASGELFF. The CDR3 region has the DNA TGCGCCAGCACCCCAGAGGGGACAGGGGGCGCAAGCGGGGAGCTGTTTTTT. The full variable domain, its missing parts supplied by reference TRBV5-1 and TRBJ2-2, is KAGVTQTPRYLIKTRGQQVTLSCSPISGHRSVSWYQQTPGQGLQFLFEYFSETQRNKGNFPGRFSGRQFSNSRSEMNVSTLELGDSALYLCASTPEGTGGASGELFFGEGSRLTVL.

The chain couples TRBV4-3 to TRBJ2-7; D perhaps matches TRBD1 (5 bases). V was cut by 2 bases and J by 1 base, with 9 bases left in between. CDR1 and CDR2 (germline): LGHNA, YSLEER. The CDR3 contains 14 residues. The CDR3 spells CASSQHRYSYEQYF. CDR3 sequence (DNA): TGCGCCAGCAGCCAACACAGGTATTCCTACGAGCAGTACTTC.